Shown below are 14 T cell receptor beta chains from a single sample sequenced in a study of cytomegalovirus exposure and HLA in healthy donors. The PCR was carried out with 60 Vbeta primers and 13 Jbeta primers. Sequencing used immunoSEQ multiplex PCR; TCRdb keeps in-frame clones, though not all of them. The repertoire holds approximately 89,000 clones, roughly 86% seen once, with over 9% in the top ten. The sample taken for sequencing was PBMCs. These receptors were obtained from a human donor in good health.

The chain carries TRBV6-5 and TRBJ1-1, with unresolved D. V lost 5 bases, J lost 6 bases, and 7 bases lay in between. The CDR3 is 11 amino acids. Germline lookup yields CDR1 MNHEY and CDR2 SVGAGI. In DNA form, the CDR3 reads TGTGCCAGCAGTGCGGGGTCTGAAGCTTTCTTT. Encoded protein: CASSAGSEAFF.

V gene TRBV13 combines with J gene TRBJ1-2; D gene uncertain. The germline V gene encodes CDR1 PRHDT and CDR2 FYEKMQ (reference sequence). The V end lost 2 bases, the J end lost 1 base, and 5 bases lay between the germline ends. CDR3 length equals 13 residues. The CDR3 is CASSLQDNYGYTF. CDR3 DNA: TGTGCCAGCAGCTTACAGGATAACTATGGCTACACCTTC.

This CDR3 reads CATRLAGKETQYF. In nucleotides, the CDR3 is TGTGCCACCAGACTAGCGGGTAAAGAGACCCAGTACTTC. The genes are TRBV15 and TRBJ2-5; 9 bases match TRBD2. V gave up 6 bases and J gave up 3 bases; unmatched junction bases: 2. The germline gives CDR1 LNHNV, CDR2 YYDKDF (reference sequence). The CDR3 is 13 amino acids. Combining the CDR3 with reference TRBV15 and TRBJ2-5 gives the whole variable domain DAMVIQNPRYQVTQFGKPVTLSCSQTLNHNVMYWYQQKSSQAPKLLFHYYDKDFNNEADTPDNFQSRRPNTSFCFLDIRSPGLGDTAMYLCATRLAGKETQYFGPGTRLLVL.

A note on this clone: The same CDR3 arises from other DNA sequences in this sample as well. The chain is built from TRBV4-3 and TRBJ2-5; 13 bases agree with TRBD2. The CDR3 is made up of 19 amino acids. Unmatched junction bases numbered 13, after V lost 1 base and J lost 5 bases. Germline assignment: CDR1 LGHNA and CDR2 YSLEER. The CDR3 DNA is TGCGCCAGCAGCCAAGGATGGGGGACTAGCGGGAAGAGGGGGGAGACCCAGTACTTC. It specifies CASSQGWGTSGKRGETQYF.

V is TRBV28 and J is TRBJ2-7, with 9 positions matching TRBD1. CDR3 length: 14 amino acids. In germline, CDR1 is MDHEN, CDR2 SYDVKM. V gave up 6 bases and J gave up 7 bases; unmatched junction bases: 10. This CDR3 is CASSRPGTGREQYF. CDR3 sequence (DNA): TGTGCCAGCAGCCGTCCCGGGACAGGGAGGGAGCAGTACTTC. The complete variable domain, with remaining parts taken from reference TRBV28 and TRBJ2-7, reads DVKVTQSSRYLVKRTGEKVFLECVQDMDHENMFWYRQDPGLGLRLIYFSYDVKMKEKGDIPEGYSVSREKKERFSLILESASTNQTSMYLCASSRPGTGREQYFGPGTRLTVT.

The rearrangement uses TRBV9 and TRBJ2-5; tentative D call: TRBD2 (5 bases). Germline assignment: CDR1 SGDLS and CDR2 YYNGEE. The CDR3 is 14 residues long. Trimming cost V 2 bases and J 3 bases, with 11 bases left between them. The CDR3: CASSVGAGEETQYF. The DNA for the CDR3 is TGTGCCAGCAGCGTCGGAGCCGGGGAAGAGACCCAGTACTTC.

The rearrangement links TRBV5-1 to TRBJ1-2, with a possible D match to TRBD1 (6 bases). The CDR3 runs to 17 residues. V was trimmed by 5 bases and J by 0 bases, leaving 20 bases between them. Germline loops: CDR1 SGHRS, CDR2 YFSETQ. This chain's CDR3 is CASRQNRQAGANYGYTF. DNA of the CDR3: TGCGCCAGCAGACAAAACCGACAGGCTGGGGCTAACTATGGCTACACCTTC.

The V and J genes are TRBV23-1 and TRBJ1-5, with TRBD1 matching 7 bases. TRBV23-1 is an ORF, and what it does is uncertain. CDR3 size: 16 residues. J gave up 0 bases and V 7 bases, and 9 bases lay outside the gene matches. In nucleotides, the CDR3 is TGCGCCAGCACCCGAAGGGGGCAGTATAGCAATCAGCCCCAGCATTTT. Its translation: CASTRRGQYSNQPQHF.

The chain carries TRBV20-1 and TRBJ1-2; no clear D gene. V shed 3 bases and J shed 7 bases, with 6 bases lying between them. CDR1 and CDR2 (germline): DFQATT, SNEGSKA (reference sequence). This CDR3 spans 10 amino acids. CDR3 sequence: CSASESGYTF. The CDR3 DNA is TGCAGTGCTAGCGAGTCTGGCTACACCTTC.

CDR3 sequence reads: CASSSRGSEAFF. The DNA of the CDR3 is TGTGCCAGCAGCTCCCGGGGGTCTGAAGCTTTCTTT. The chain links TRBV7-6 to TRBJ1-1, with D perhaps matching TRBD1 (5 bases). The CDR3 length is 12 residues. V was pared by 4 bases and J by 6 bases, with 9 bases between. Germline V gene data show CDR1 as SGHVS and CDR2 as FNYEAQ.

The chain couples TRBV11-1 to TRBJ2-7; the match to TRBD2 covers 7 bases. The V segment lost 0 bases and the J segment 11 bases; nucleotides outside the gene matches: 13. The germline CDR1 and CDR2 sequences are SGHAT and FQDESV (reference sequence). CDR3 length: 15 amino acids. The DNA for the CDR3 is TGTGCCAGCAGCTTAGCGTTGGCCAGGGAGGGGAGTAAGTACTTC. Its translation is CASSLALAREGSKYF.

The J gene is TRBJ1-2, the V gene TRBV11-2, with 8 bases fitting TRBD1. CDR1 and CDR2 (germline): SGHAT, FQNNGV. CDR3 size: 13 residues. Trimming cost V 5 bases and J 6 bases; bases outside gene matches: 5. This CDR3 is CASSGQGRHGYTF. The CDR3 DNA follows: TGTGCCAGCAGCGGACAGGGCCGGCATGGCTACACCTTC.

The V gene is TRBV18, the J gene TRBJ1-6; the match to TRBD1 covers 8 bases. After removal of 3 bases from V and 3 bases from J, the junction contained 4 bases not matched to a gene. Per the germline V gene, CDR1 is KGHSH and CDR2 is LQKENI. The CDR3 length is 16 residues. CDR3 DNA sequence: TGTGCCAGCTCACCTCGGGACAGGATCTATAATTCACCCCTCCACTTT. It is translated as CASSPRDRIYNSPLHF. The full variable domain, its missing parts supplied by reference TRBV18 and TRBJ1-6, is NAGVMQNPRHLVRRRGQEARLRCSPMKGHSHVYWYRQLPEEGLKFMVYLQKENIIDESGMPKERFSAEFPKEGPSILRIQQVVRGDSAAYFCASSPRDRIYNSPLHFGNGTRLTVT.

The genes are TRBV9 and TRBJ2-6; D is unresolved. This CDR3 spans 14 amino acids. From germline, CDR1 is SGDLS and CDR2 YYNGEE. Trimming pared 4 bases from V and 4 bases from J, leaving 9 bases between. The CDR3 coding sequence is TGTGCCAGCAGCATCGGTACCGGGGCCAACGTCCTGACTTTC. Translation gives CASSIGTGANVLTF.